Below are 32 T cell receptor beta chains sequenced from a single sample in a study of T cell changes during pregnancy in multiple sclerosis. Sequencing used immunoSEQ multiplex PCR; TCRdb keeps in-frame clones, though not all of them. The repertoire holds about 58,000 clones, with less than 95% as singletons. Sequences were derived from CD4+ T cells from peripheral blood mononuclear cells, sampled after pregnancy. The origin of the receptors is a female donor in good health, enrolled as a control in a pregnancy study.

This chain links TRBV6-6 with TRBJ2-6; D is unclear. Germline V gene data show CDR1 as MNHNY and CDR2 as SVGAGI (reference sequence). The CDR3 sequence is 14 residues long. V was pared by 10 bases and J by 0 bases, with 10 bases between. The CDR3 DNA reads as TGTGCCATCCCGGCGGACTCTGGGGCCAACGTCCTGACTTTC. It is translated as CAIPADSGANVLTF.

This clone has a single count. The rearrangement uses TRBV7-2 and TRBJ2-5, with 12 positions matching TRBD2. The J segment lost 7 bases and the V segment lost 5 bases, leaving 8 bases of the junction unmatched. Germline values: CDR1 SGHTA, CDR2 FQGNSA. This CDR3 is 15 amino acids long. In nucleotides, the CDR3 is TGTGCCAGCAGCGATCTAGCGGGGGGGACCGGGACCCAGTACTTC. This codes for CASSDLAGGTGTQYF.

CDR3 region: CASSAGGSYNEQFF. The DNA of the CDR3 is TGTGCCAGCAGTGCCGGGGGGTCCTACAATGAGCAGTTCTTC. The chain combines TRBV2 with TRBJ2-1, with 7 bases matching TRBD2. Trimming at V came to 4 bases and at J to 1 base, leaving 1 base not matched to a gene. Germline V gives CDR1 SNHLY, CDR2 FYNNEI. This CDR3 is 14 amino acids long.

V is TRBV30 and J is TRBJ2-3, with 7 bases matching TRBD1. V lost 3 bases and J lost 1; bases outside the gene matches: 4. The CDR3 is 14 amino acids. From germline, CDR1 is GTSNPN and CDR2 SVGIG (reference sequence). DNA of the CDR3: TGTGCCTGGAGCCGGGACAGCCGCACAGATACGCAGTATTTT. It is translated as CAWSRDSRTDTQYF.

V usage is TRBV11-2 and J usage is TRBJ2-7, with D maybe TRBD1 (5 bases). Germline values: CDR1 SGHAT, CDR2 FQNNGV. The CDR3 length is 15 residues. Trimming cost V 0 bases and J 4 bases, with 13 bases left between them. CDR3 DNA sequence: TGTGCCAGCAGCTTAGAAAGGGGCTCGGGTTACGAGCAGTACTTC. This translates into CASSLERGSGYEQYF.

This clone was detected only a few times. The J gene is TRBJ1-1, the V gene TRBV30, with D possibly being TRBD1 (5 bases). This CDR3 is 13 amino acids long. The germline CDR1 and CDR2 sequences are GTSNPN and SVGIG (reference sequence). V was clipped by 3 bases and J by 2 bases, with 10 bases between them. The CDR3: CAWRGGLNTEAFF. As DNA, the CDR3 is TGTGCCTGGAGGGGGGGACTAAACACTGAAGCTTTCTTT.

The CDR3 DNA follows: TGCGCCAGCAGCTTCATAGCGGAGGCCTACAATGAGCAGTTCTTC. Amino acid sequence: CASSFIAEAYNEQFF. The chain recombines TRBV5-1 with TRBJ2-1; weak D call: TRBD2 (6 bases). Trimming stripped 2 bases from V and 2 bases from J, with 11 bases between. Germline assignment: CDR1 SGHRS and CDR2 YFSETQ. CDR3 length: 15 residues.

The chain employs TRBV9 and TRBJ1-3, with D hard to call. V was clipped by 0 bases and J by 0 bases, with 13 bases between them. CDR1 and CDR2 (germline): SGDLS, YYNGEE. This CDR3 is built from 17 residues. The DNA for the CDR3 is TGTGCCAGCAGCGTAGCTAACGGAGGCCACTCTGGAAACACCATATATTTT. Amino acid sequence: CASSVANGGHSGNTIYF.

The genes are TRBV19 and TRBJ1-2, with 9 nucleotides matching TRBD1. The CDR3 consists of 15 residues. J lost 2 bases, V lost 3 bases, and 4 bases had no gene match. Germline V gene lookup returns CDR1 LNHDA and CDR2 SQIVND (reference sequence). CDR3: CASSIRDRENYGYTF. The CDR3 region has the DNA TGTGCCAGTAGTATCCGGGACAGGGAAAACTATGGCTACACCTTC.

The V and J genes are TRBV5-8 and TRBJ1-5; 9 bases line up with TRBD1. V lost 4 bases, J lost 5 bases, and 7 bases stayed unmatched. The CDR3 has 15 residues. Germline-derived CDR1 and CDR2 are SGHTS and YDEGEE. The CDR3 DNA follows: TGTGCCAGCAGCCCAGGGACAGGGAAGGATCAGCCCCAGCATTTT. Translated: CASSPGTGKDQPQHF.

CDR3 bases: TGTGCCAGCAGTTACCAGGGGGGCAGGGGATCCCGAGCTTTCTTT. Translating it yields CASSYQGGRGSRAFF. This rearrangement joins TRBV6-5 to TRBJ1-1; 7 nucleotides line up with TRBD1. The V gene end was trimmed by 2 bases and the J gene end by 10 bases; junction bases not matched to a gene: 13. This CDR3 comprises 15 residues. Per germline, CDR1 MNHEY and CDR2 SVGAGI.

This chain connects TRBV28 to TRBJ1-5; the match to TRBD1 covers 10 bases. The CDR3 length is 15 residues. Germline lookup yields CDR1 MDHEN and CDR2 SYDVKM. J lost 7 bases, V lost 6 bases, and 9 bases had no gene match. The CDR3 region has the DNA TGTGCCAGCAGCCGAACAGGGACAGGGGCCCAGCCCCAGCATTTT. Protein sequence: CASSRTGTGAQPQHF.

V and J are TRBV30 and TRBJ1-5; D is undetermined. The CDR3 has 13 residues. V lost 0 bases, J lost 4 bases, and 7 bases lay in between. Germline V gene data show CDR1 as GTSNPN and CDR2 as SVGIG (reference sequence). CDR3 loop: CAWSVQLNQPQHF. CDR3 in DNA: TGTGCCTGGAGTGTACAGCTAAATCAGCCCCAGCATTTT.

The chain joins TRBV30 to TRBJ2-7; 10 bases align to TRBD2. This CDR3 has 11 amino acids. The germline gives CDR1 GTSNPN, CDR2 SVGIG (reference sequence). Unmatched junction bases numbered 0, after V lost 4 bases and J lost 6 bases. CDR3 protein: CAWTSGGEQYF. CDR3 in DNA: TGTGCCTGGACTAGCGGGGGCGAGCAGTACTTC.

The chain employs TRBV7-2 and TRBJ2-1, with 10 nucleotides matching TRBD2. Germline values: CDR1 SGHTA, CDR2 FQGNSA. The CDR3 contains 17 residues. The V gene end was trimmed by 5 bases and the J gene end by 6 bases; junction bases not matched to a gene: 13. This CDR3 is CASSLRKTSGWGNEQFF. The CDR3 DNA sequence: TGTGCCAGCAGCCTCCGAAAGACTAGCGGGTGGGGCAATGAGCAGTTCTTC.

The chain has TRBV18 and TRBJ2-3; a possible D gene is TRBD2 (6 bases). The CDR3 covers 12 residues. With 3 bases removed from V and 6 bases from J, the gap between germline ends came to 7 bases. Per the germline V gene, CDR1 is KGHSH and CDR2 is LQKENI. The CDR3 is CASSPGGDTQYF. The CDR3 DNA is TGTGCCAGCTCACCGGGGGGTGATACGCAGTATTTT. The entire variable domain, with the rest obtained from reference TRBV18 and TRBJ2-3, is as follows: NAGVMQNPRHLVRRRGQEARLRCSPMKGHSHVYWYRQLPEEGLKFMVYLQKENIIDESGMPKERFSAEFPKEGPSILRIQQVVRGDSAAYFCASSPGGDTQYFGPGTRLTVL.

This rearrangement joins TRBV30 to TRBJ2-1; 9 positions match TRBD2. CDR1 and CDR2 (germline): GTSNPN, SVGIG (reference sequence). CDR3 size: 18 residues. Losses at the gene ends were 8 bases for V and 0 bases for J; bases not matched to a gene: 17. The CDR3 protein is CALDMSGGSWSSYNEQFF. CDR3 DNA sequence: TGTGCCCTGGACATGAGCGGGGGGAGTTGGAGCTCCTACAATGAGCAGTTCTTC.

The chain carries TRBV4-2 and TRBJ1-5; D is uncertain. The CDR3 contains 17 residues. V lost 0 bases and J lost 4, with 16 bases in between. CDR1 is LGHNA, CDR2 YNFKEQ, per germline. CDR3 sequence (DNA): TGTGCCAGCAGCCAAGAAGGTGGGAGGGCTAGGAATCAGCCCCAGCATTTT. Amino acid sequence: CASSQEGGRARNQPQHF.

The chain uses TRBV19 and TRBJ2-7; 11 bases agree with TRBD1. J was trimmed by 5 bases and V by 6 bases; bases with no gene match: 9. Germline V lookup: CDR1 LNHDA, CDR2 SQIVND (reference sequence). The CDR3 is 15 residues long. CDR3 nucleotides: TGTGCCAGTAGACCCGGACAGGGGGCTTTTCACGAGCAGTACTTC. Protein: CASRPGQGAFHEQYF.

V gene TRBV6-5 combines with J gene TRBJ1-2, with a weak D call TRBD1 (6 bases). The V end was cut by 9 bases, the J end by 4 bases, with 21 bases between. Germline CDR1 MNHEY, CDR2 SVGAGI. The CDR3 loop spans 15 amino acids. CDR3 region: CASTSMDSSFYGYTF. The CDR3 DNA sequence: TGTGCCAGTACCTCGATGGACAGCAGCTTCTATGGCTACACCTTC.

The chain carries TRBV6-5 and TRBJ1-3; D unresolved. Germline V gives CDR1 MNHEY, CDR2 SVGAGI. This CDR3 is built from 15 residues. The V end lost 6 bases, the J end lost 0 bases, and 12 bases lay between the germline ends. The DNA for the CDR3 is TGTGCCAGCAGGCCTGGCCGTCTCTCTGGAAACACCATATATTTT. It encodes CASRPGRLSGNTIYF.

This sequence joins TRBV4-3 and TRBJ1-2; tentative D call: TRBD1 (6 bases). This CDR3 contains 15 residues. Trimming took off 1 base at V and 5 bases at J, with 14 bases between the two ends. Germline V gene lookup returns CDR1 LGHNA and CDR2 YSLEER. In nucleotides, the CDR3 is TGCGCCAGCAGCCAAGGGAGGGGGGGAGGGTATGGCTACACCTTC. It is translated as CASSQGRGGGYGYTF.

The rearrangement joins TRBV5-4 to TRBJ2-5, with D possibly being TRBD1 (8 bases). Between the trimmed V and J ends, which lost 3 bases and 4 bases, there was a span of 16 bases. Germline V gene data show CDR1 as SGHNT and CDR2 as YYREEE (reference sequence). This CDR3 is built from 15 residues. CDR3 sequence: CASSSRQGRAETQYF. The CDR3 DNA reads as TGTGCCAGCAGCTCTAGACAGGGGAGGGCAGAGACCCAGTACTTC. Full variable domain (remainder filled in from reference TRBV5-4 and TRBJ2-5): ETGVTQSPTHLIKTRGQQVTLRCSSQSGHNTVSWYQQALGQGPQFIFQYYREEENGRGNFPPRFSGLQFPNYSSELNVNALELDDSALYLCASSSRQGRAETQYFGPGTRLLVL.

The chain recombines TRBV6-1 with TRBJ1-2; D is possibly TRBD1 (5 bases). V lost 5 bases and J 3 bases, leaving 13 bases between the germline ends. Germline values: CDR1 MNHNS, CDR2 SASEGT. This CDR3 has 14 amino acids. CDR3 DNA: TGTGCCAGCAGTCGGGGGGGGGTCGACTATGGCTACACCTTC. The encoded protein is CASSRGGVDYGYTF.

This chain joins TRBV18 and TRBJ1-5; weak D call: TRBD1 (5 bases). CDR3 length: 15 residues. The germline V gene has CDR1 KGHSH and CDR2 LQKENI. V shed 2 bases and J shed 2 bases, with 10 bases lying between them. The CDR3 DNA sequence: TGTGCCAGCTCACCAGGGGCCAGCCGCAATCAGCCCCAGCATTTT. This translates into CASSPGASRNQPQHF. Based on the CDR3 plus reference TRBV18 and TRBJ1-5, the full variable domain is NAGVMQNPRHLVRRRGQEARLRCSPMKGHSHVYWYRQLPEEGLKFMVYLQKENIIDESGMPKERFSAEFPKEGPSILRIQQVVRGDSAAYFCASSPGASRNQPQHFGDGTRLSIL.

In nucleotides, the CDR3 is TGCAGCACCCGGACAGGGGGTACCGGGGAGCTGTTTTTT. This translates into CSTRTGGTGELFF. This chain connects TRBV29-1 to TRBJ2-2, with 10 bases aligning to TRBD1. V was clipped by 8 bases and J by 5 bases; unmatched bases: 5. The CDR3 contains 13 residues. Germline CDR1 SQVTM, CDR2 ANQGSEA.

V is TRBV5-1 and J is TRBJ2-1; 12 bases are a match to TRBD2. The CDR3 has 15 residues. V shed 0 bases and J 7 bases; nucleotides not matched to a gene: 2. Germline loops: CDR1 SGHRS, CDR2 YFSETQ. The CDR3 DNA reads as TGCGCCAGCAGCTTGGCCGGGACTAGCGGGAATGAGCAGTTCTTC. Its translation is CASSLAGTSGNEQFF. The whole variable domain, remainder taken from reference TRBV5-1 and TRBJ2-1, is KAGVTQTPRYLIKTRGQQVTLSCSPISGHRSVSWYQQTPGQGLQFLFEYFSETQRNKGNFPGRFSGRQFSNSRSEMNVSTLELGDSALYLCASSLAGTSGNEQFFGPGTRLTVL.

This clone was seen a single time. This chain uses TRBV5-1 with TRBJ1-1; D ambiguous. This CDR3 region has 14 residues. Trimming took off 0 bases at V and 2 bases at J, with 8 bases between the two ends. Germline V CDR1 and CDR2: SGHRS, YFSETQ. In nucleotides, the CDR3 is TGCGCCAGCAGCTTGGAGCGGGCAAACACTGAAGCTTTCTTT. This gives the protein CASSLERANTEAFF.

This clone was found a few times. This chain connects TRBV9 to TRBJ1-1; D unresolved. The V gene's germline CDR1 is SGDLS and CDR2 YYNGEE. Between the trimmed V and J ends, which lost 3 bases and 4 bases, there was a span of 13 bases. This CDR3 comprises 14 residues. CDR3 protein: CASSAVRGPTEAFF. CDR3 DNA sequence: TGTGCCAGCAGCGCAGTTCGAGGGCCCACTGAAGCTTTCTTT. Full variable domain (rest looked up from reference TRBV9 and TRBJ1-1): DSGVTQTPKHLITATGQRVTLRCSPRSGDLSVYWYQQSLDQGLQFLIQYYNGEERAKGNILERFSAQQFPDLHSELNLSSLELGDSALYFCASSAVRGPTEAFFGQGTRLTVV.

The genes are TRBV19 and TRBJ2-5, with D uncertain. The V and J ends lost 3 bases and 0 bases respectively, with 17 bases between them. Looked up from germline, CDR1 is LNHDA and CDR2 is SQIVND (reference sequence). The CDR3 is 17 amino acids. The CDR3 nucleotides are TGTGCCAGTAGTATCAATCGGGTCCGATTGTACCAAGAGACCCAGTACTTC. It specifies CASSINRVRLYQETQYF.

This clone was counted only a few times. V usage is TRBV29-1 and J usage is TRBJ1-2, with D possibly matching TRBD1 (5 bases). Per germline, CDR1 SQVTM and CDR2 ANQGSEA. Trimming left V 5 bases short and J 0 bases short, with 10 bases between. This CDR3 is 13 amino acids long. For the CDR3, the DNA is TGCAGCGTTAACAGGCCCACTAACTATGGCTACACCTTC. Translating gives CSVNRPTNYGYTF.

CDR3 in amino acids: CASSGDSEVEQYF. The CDR3 bases are TGTGCCAGCAGCGGGGACAGTGAGGTCGAGCAGTACTTC. J is TRBJ2-7 and V is TRBV2; TRBD1 aligns across 7 bases. CDR3 length: 13 residues. Germline V gene sequence: CDR1 SNHLY, CDR2 FYNNEI. Trimming removed 6 bases from V and 6 bases from J; junction bases left unmatched: 8.